Sequencing of this T cell receptor (beta chain) was carried out in a study of blood T cell repertoires in COVID-19. Study background: Sites across the United States, Italy and Spain contributed samples from acute and convalescent COVID-19. T cells, B-cell-depleted T cells, or PBMCs provided the cDNA or gDNA that served as material.

V shed 5 bases and J shed 7 bases, with 17 bases lying between them. Germline-derived CDR1 and CDR2 are SGHTA and FQGNSA. This CDR3 is 14 amino acids long. In the authors' methods: Estimated nucleated cell counts came from reference gene primer amplification. Clones were sequenced by immunoSEQ multiplex PCR, and TCRdb holds only the in-frame ones, with some missing. That table gives V, J and clone size, and the DNA gave D and trimming. The sample lists about 81,000 clones, 85% to 90% seen once, with roughly 1% in the top ten. Participants came from about 23 US areas, aged about 18 to 89 years. The receptor comes from a woman in her fifties or sixties with acute COVID-19. Sequenced input: PBMCs or T cells enriched from blood (not recorded which). The chain combines TRBV7-2 with TRBJ2-5, with a weak D call TRBD2 (5 bases). CDR3 DNA: TGTGCCAGCAGCCCAGCAGTGGAGAGCGGGACCCAGTACTTC. This sequence encodes CASSPAVESGTQYF.